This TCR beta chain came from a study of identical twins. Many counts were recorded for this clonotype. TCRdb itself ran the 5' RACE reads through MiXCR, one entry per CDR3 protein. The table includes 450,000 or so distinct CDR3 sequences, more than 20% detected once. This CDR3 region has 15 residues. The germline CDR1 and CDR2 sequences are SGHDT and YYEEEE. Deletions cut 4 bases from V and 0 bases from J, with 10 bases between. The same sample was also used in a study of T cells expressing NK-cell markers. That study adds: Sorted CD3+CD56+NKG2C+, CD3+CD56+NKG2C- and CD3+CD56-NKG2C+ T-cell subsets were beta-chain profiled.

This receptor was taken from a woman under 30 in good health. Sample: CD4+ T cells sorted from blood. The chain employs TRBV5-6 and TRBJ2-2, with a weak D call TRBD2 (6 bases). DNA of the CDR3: TGTGCCAGCAGCAGACTAGGCTCGAACACCGGGGAGCTGTTTTTT. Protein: CASSRLGSNTGELFF.